This passage covers 18 T cell receptor beta chains from one sample sequenced in a study of blood T cell repertoires in COVID-19. The repertoire was sequenced with immunoSEQ multiplex PCR; TCRdb's copy has only in-frame clones and lacks some. The table has about 170,000 clones, 80% to 85% seen once; the top ten hold approximately 11%. The specimen sequenced was peripheral blood. The receptors stem from a man aged 65 to 85 with active or convalescent COVID-19.

V usage is TRBV6-2 or TRBV6-3 and J usage is TRBJ2-3, with 11 nucleotides matching TRBD2. From germline, CDR1 is MNHEY and CDR2 SVGEGT. Trimming cost V 4 bases and J 0 bases; bases outside gene matches: 0. CDR3 length: 15 amino acids. In DNA form, the CDR3 reads TGTGCCAGCAGTTGGACTAGCGGGAGCACAGATACGCAGTATTTT. It is translated as CASSWTSGSTDTQYF.

The rearrangement links TRBV7-3 to TRBJ2-1; D may be TRBD1 (5 bases). Germline loops: CDR1 SGHTA, CDR2 FQGTGA. V was pared by 2 bases and J by 4 bases, with 12 bases between. CDR3 length equals 15 residues. The CDR3 bases are TGTGCCAGCAGCTTACAGGAAGGGGCATACAATGAGCAGTTCTTC. Translating gives CASSLQEGAYNEQFF.

DNA of the CDR3: TGTGCCAGCAGTGAAGCCCACGCAGGGGGCAGTTTGGCCAAAAACATTCAGTACTTC. As protein: CASSEAHAGGSLAKNIQYF. The rearrangement links TRBV6-1 to TRBJ2-4; 8 nucleotides align to TRBD1. J was trimmed by 1 base and V by 0 bases; bases with no gene match: 11. Germline lookup yields CDR1 MNHNS and CDR2 SASEGT. The CDR3 sequence is 19 residues long.

Notes on this clone: Other DNA sequences in this specimen translate into the identical CDR3. This chain links TRBV3-1 (or the pseudogene TRBV3-2) with TRBJ1-1, with D perhaps matching TRBD1 (5 bases). V was cut by 0 bases and J by 1 base, with 6 bases left in between. From germline, CDR1 is LGHDT and CDR2 YNNKEL (reference sequence). The CDR3 has 14 amino acids. CDR3 nucleotide sequence: TGTGCCAGCAGCCAAGATAGGGGGAACACTGAAGCTTTCTTT. It codes for CASSQDRGNTEAFF.

The rearrangement links TRBV10-2 to TRBJ1-4, with 9 positions matching TRBD1. The germline gives CDR1 WSHSY, CDR2 SAAADI. The CDR3 totals 19 residues. V lost 2 bases and J lost 10; bases outside the gene matches: 20. CDR3 in amino acids: CASSEGPGTGTVVRSKLFF. CDR3 bases: TGCGCCAGCAGTGAGGGCCCCGGGACAGGGACCGTGGTTCGATCAAAACTGTTTTTT.

This clone appeared a few times. The chain has TRBV18 and TRBJ1-5; D is ambiguous. Trimming pared 1 base from V and 3 bases from J, leaving 13 bases between. CDR3 size: 16 residues. Germline lookup yields CDR1 KGHSH and CDR2 LQKENI. CDR3 sequence: CASSPRRGYDNQPQHF. The DNA for the CDR3 is TGTGCCAGCTCACCACGAAGAGGGTATGACAATCAGCCCCAGCATTTT.

V gene TRBV6-5 combines with J gene TRBJ2-3; D remains ambiguous. Germline CDR1 MNHEY, CDR2 SVGAGI. The V end lost 6 bases, the J end lost 8 bases, and 12 bases lay between the germline ends. This CDR3 is 12 amino acids long. The CDR3 loop reads CASSSPVGTQYF. DNA for the CDR3: TGTGCCAGCAGCTCCCCTGTCGGTACGCAGTATTTT.

The CDR3 reads CASSSSGAGYNEQFF. CDR3 nucleotides: TGTGCCAGCAGCAGTAGCGGGGCAGGATACAATGAGCAGTTCTTC. The gene calls are TRBV7-2 and TRBJ2-1; TRBD2 aligns across 8 bases. CDR1 is SGHTA and CDR2 is FQGNSA in the germline V gene. There are 15 residues in the CDR3. V lost 5 bases, J lost 4 bases, and 7 bases stayed unmatched.

A few counts support this clone. The CDR3 nucleotides are TGCGCCAGCAGTGAGTCGGGCAGGGGCAAAGCTTTCTTT. Protein product: CASSESGRGKAFF. This chain links TRBV10-2 with TRBJ1-1, with D perhaps TRBD1 (6 bases). The CDR3 is 13 residues long. Trimming took off 0 bases at V and 9 bases at J, with 11 bases between the two ends. The germline CDR1 and CDR2 sequences are WSHSY and SAAADI.

This clone was counted a single time. The gene calls are TRBV4-3 and TRBJ2-5; 9 bases line up with TRBD1. The length of the CDR3 is 17 residues. Germline CDR1 and CDR2: LGHNA and YSLEER. The J segment lost 1 base and the V segment lost 4 bases, leaving 10 bases of the junction unmatched. Here the CDR3 reads CASSPGQGIWAQETQYF. The CDR3 region has the DNA TGCGCCAGCAGCCCGGGACAGGGCATTTGGGCCCAAGAGACCCAGTACTTC.

This clone came up a few times. V is TRBV5-4 and J is TRBJ1-1; 8 nucleotides align to TRBD1. V was pared by 2 bases and J by 7 bases, with 4 bases of the junction left unmatched. The V gene's germline CDR1 is SGHNT and CDR2 YYREEE (reference sequence). This CDR3 has 13 residues. CDR3 nucleotides: TGTGCCAGCAGCTTAGACAGGGGAATTGAAGCTTTCTTT. Its protein product is CASSLDRGIEAFF.

The chain is built from TRBV29-1 and TRBJ1-1, with 7 bases fitting TRBD1. Germline-derived CDR1 and CDR2 are SQVTM and ANQGSEA. This CDR3 region has 14 residues. J lost 4 bases, V lost 8 bases, and 13 bases had no gene match. The chain's CDR3 is CSWSPGGSGTEAFF. The CDR3 DNA reads TGCAGCTGGAGCCCAGGGGGTTCGGGCACTGAAGCTTTCTTT.

The chain combines TRBV3-1 (or the pseudogene TRBV3-2) with TRBJ2-7; D is possibly TRBD1 (6 bases). CDR1 is LGHDT, CDR2 YNNKEL, per germline (reference sequence). The CDR3 covers 15 residues. The germline V and J ends were trimmed by 1 base and 3 bases, with 13 bases remaining between them. The CDR3 loop is CASSQGPGDFYEQYF. The CDR3 region has the DNA TGTGCCAGCAGCCAAGGCCCAGGGGATTTCTACGAGCAGTACTTC.

CDR3 region: CASSMRYGSPHEQFF. DNA of the CDR3: TGTGCCAGTAGTATGAGGTATGGCTCCCCTCATGAGCAGTTCTTC. The rearrangement joins TRBV19 to TRBJ2-1, with unresolved D. This CDR3 is built from 15 residues. Trimming removed 3 bases from V and 8 bases from J, with 17 bases in between. From germline, CDR1 is LNHDA and CDR2 SQIVND (reference sequence).

Concerning this clone: This CDR3 is also generated by other DNA sequences in the sample. The rearrangement uses TRBV19 and TRBJ1-1; D is possibly TRBD1 (6 bases). Trimming cost V 3 bases and J 5 bases, with 16 bases left between them. Germline V gene sequence: CDR1 LNHDA, CDR2 SQIVND (reference sequence). This CDR3 region has 15 residues. As DNA, the CDR3 is TGTGCCAGTAGTATGGGAAGGGGAAGGGGGACTGAAGCTTTCTTT. This encodes CASSMGRGRGTEAFF.

This clone has only one observation. V and J are TRBV15 and TRBJ2-7, with D possibly TRBD2 on 6 matching bases. CDR3 length equals 13 residues. The germline V gene has CDR1 LNHNV and CDR2 YYDKDF (reference sequence). Trimming stripped 4 bases from V and 3 bases from J, with 10 bases between. The DNA for the CDR3 is TGTGCCACCAGCACCGGCGGGGTCTACGAGCAGTACTTC. Protein sequence: CATSTGGVYEQYF.

The chain has TRBV6-5 and TRBJ1-2; D remains ambiguous. The CDR3 runs to 15 residues. V was trimmed by 0 bases and J by 0 bases, leaving 8 bases between them. The germline V gene encodes CDR1 MNHEY and CDR2 SVGAGI. The CDR3 nucleotides are TGTGCCAGCAGTTACTCGGGCAGAACTAACTATGGCTACACCTTC. Translation: CASSYSGRTNYGYTF.

The chain carries TRBV6-2 or TRBV6-3 and TRBJ2-7, with TRBD2 matching over 13 bases. The CDR3 loop spans 15 amino acids. Unmatched junction bases numbered 8, after V lost 6 bases and J lost 6 bases. The germline CDR1 and CDR2 sequences are MNHEY and SVGEGT. The CDR3 DNA reads TGTGCCAGCAGCCGACTAGCGGGGGGCCCGGTCGAGCAGTACTTC. The encoded protein is CASSRLAGGPVEQYF.